These 24 T cell receptor beta chains came from one sample sequenced in a study of OX40 agonist ivuxolimab in advanced cancers. Clones were sequenced by immunoSEQ multiplex PCR, and TCRdb holds only the in-frame ones, with some missing. The sample comprises 70,000 to 75,000 clones, roughly four fifths of which are singletons, and approximately 5.1% rests with the top ten. Sequenced material: CD4+ or CD8+ T cells sorted from blood, taken in a trial of the OX40 agonist ivuxolimab. The source is an adult with an advanced solid tumor such as melanoma, head and neck, liver or kidney cancer.

This chain uses TRBV19 with TRBJ1-2, with a tentative D call TRBD1 (5 bases). Germline loops: CDR1 LNHDA, CDR2 SQIVND (reference sequence). Trimming removed 5 bases at V and 4 bases at J, with 17 bases between. CDR3 length: 15 amino acids. Here the CDR3 DNA reads TGTGCCAGTAGTCCCCGGCGACAGCCAGGCTATGGCTACACCTTC. Protein: CASSPRRQPGYGYTF.

The J gene is TRBJ1-3, the V gene TRBV18; D unresolved. The germline gives CDR1 KGHSH, CDR2 LQKENI. This CDR3 contains 17 residues. V lost 3 bases and J 0 bases, leaving 15 bases between the germline ends. The CDR3 region has the DNA TGTGCCAGCTCACCCCCCAGTGGAGTAATCTCTGGAAACACCATATATTTT. Translation gives CASSPPSGVISGNTIYF.

Note on this clone: The same CDR3 is also encoded by other DNA sequences in this sample. The rearrangement links TRBV19 to TRBJ1-2; unclear D gene. This CDR3 contains 14 residues. Germline-derived CDR1 and CDR2 are LNHDA and SQIVND (reference sequence). V lost 0 bases and J lost 4, with 9 bases in between. The CDR3 loop reads CASSIEGQSYGYTF. CDR3 nucleotides: TGTGCCAGTAGTATAGAGGGTCAGTCCTATGGCTACACCTTC.

The CDR3: CASSIGGSDTQYF. The CDR3 DNA reads TGTGCCAGCAGCATAGGGGGATCGGATACGCAGTATTTT. The chain has TRBV7-2 and TRBJ2-3, with D tentatively TRBD1 (6 bases). V shed 5 bases and J shed 6 bases, with 12 bases lying between them. This CDR3 is built from 13 residues. The germline V gene has CDR1 SGHTA and CDR2 FQGNSA.

The rearrangement joins TRBV5-1 to TRBJ2-7; D remains ambiguous. Looked up from germline, CDR1 is SGHRS and CDR2 is YFSETQ. The CDR3 spans 13 residues. Between the trimmed V and J ends, which lost 2 bases and 2 bases, there was a span of 8 bases. CDR3 loop: CASSLGWTYEQYF. The CDR3 DNA reads TGCGCCAGCAGCTTAGGCTGGACCTACGAGCAGTACTTC.

The chain links TRBV19 to TRBJ2-7; D might be TRBD1 (6 bases). V was clipped by 4 bases and J by 4 bases, with 14 bases between them. The CDR3 is 14 residues long. The V gene's germline CDR1 is LNHDA and CDR2 SQIVND (reference sequence). This CDR3 reads CASSTAGQTYEQYF. CDR3 DNA: TGTGCCAGTAGTACGGCCGGACAGACTTACGAGCAGTACTTC.

This clone appeared once. Distinct nucleotide sequences in the sample also encode this CDR3. This rearrangement joins TRBV5-1 to TRBJ2-5; no firm D call. The CDR3 consists of 14 residues. The V gene lost 1 base and the J gene lost 4 bases, with 11 bases spanning the gap. The V gene's germline CDR1 is SGHRS and CDR2 YFSETQ. The CDR3 protein is CASSLQGSSETQYF. CDR3 bases: TGCGCCAGCAGCTTGCAAGGGTCTTCAGAGACCCAGTACTTC.

The V gene is TRBV27, the J gene TRBJ1-3; unclear D gene. Germline V lookup: CDR1 MNHEY, CDR2 SMNVEV (reference sequence). The germline V and J ends were trimmed by 5 bases and 0 bases, with 11 bases remaining between them. This CDR3 comprises 15 residues. Written as DNA, the CDR3 is TGTGCCAGCAGTCCATCATCGGGCTCTGGAAACACCATATATTTT. It is translated as CASSPSSGSGNTIYF.

The rearrangement joins TRBV7-2 to TRBJ1-3; no reliable D call. This CDR3 is 15 amino acids long. The V gene's germline CDR1 is SGHTA and CDR2 FQGNSA. The V gene lost 5 bases and the J gene lost 0 bases, with 11 bases spanning the gap. CDR3 residues: CASSPGRSSGNTIYF. The DNA of the CDR3 is TGTGCCAGCAGCCCGGGTCGGAGCTCTGGAAACACCATATATTTT.

The chain links TRBV12-5 to TRBJ2-5, with unresolved D. The germline V gene has CDR1 LGHNT and CDR2 FRNRAP. The ends were cut back, 1 base at V and 2 bases at J, with 2 bases in the middle. This CDR3 is 12 amino acids long. CDR3 nucleotides: TGTGCTAGTGGTTTGGCTCAAGAGACCCAGTACTTC. Protein product: CASGLAQETQYF.

This chain links TRBV6-1 with TRBJ2-7; TRBD1 matches at 10 bases. Germline CDR1 reads MNHNS; CDR2 reads SASEGT. This CDR3 is built from 14 residues. Here the CDR3 reads CATRDRGITYEQYF. For the CDR3, the DNA is TGTGCAACCCGGGACAGGGGTATTACCTACGAGCAGTACTTC.

The rearrangement uses TRBV5-1 and TRBJ1-4, with 10 bases that match TRBD1. Looked up from germline, CDR1 is SGHRS and CDR2 is YFSETQ. This CDR3 has 15 residues. Trimming at V came to 6 bases and at J to 4 bases, leaving 6 bases not matched to a gene. The DNA of the CDR3 is TGCGCCAGCAAGGACAGGGGGGATAGTAATGAAAAACTGTTTTTT. Amino acid sequence: CASKDRGDSNEKLFF.

The chain recombines TRBV5-6 with TRBJ2-3; D unclear. Trimming removed 0 bases at V and 1 base at J, with 12 bases between. CDR1 is SGHDT and CDR2 is YYEEEE in the germline V gene. This CDR3 has 16 amino acids. The CDR3 DNA reads as TGTGCCAGCAGCTTGGTCAGCCCCGAGGGCACAGATACGCAGTATTTT. It specifies CASSLVSPEGTDTQYF.

This sequence joins TRBV5-4 and TRBJ2-5; no definite D call. The CDR3 extends over 12 amino acids. V gave up 3 bases and J gave up 2 bases, with 5 bases separating them. The germline gives CDR1 SGHNT, CDR2 YYREEE (reference sequence). The chain's CDR3 is CASSSQQETQYF. CDR3 nucleotides: TGTGCCAGCAGCTCCCAGCAAGAGACCCAGTACTTC.

V gene TRBV9 combines with J gene TRBJ2-5; no clear D gene. The V and J ends lost 0 bases and 7 bases respectively, with 10 bases between them. This CDR3 has 13 residues. Germline V lookup: CDR1 SGDLS, CDR2 YYNGEE. CDR3 DNA: TGTGCCAGCAGCGTAGCCCTCGCAGGGACCCAGTACTTC. Translating gives CASSVALAGTQYF.

This chain uses TRBV7-9 with TRBJ1-5; a weak D match, TRBD1 (5 bases). The V gene lost 5 bases and the J gene lost 9 bases, with 17 bases spanning the gap. The CDR3 totals 14 residues. CDR1 and CDR2 (germline): SEHNR, FQNEAQ (reference sequence). The DNA for the CDR3 is TGTGCCAGCAGCCCGGACGTGGGGGTAGGGCCCCAGCATTTT. Translating it yields CASSPDVGVGPQHF.

This rearrangement joins TRBV7-9 to TRBJ2-7; 7 positions agree with TRBD1. V shed 3 bases, J shed 5 bases, and the junction held 7 bases outside the gene matches. Per the germline V gene, CDR1 is SEHNR and CDR2 is FQNEAQ (reference sequence). CDR3 length: 14 residues. CDR3 loop: CASSFGTVLDEQYF. In DNA, the CDR3 is TGTGCCAGCAGCTTCGGGACAGTTCTTGACGAGCAGTACTTC.

The chain couples TRBV7-8 to TRBJ1-5; possible D gene TRBD1, 5 bases. Germline CDR1 SGHVS, CDR2 FQNEAQ. The length of the CDR3 is 14 residues. V was cut by 4 bases and J by 7 bases, with 14 bases left in between. The CDR3 DNA follows: TGTGCCAGCAGCTCAAGGGGACTAGGACAGCCCCAGCATTTT. Encoded protein: CASSSRGLGQPQHF. The full variable domain, its missing parts supplied by reference TRBV7-8 and TRBJ1-5, is GAGVSQSPRYKVAKRGQDVALRCDPISGHVSLFWYQQALGQGPEFLTYFQNEAQLDKSGLPSDRFFAERPEGSVSTLKIQRTQQEDSAVYLCASSSRGLGQPQHFGDGTRLSIL.

The rearrangement joins TRBV7-2 to TRBJ2-7; D unresolved. V was shortened by 6 bases and J by 2 bases, with 14 bases between the two germline ends. Per the germline V gene, CDR1 is SGHTA and CDR2 is FQGNSA. The CDR3 length is 14 residues. In DNA, the CDR3 is TGTGCCAGCAGTCTACTACTTCGTACCTACGAGCAGTACTTC. It is translated as CASSLLLRTYEQYF.

The chain is built from TRBV7-8 and TRBJ1-1, with D maybe TRBD1 (5 bases). The CDR3 is 15 residues long. Germline CDR1 is SGHVS and CDR2 is FQNEAQ. The V and J ends lost 5 bases and 6 bases respectively, with 19 bases between them. CDR3 DNA: TGTGCCAGCAGCGCACACCGGGCCACAGGCCCTGAAGCTTTCTTT. This sequence encodes CASSAHRATGPEAFF.

V and J are TRBV6-1 and TRBJ2-5; TRBD1 agrees at 10 bases. Germline V gives CDR1 MNHNS, CDR2 SASEGT. V lost 5 bases to trimming and J lost 4 bases; unmatched junction nucleotides: 7. The CDR3 length is 15 residues. The CDR3 here is CASSSDRGLLETQYF. The CDR3 DNA reads as TGTGCCAGCAGTTCCGACAGGGGGCTACTAGAGACCCAGTACTTC.

CDR3 sequence reads: CASSHGGAGGAGTF. The CDR3 DNA reads TGCGCCAGCAGCCATGGGGGCGCAGGGGGCGCAGGGACCTTC. The V call is TRBV4-1, the J call TRBJ1-2; 8 bases are shared with TRBD1. V was pared by 3 bases and J by 14 bases, with 14 bases of the junction left unmatched. The CDR3 has 14 amino acids. Germline loops: CDR1 MGHRA, CDR2 YSYEKL.

The V call is TRBV5-4, the J call TRBJ2-1; 10 bases map to TRBD1. The J segment lost 4 bases and the V segment lost 6 bases, leaving 7 bases of the junction unmatched. Germline V gives CDR1 SGHNT, CDR2 YYREEE (reference sequence). This CDR3 is 15 amino acids long. The CDR3 spells CASTPGTGEYNEQFF. CDR3 DNA: TGTGCCAGCACCCCCGGGACAGGGGAATACAATGAGCAGTTCTTC.

Only a few counts were recorded for this clone. This chain links TRBV18 with TRBJ1-1; 8 bases line up with TRBD1. The CDR3 consists of 14 residues. V was clipped by 3 bases and J by 1 base; unmatched bases: 1. CDR1 is KGHSH and CDR2 is LQKENI in the germline V gene. CDR3 residues: CASSPGTGNTEAFF. In DNA form, the CDR3 reads TGTGCCAGCTCACCTGGGACAGGGAACACTGAAGCTTTCTTT.